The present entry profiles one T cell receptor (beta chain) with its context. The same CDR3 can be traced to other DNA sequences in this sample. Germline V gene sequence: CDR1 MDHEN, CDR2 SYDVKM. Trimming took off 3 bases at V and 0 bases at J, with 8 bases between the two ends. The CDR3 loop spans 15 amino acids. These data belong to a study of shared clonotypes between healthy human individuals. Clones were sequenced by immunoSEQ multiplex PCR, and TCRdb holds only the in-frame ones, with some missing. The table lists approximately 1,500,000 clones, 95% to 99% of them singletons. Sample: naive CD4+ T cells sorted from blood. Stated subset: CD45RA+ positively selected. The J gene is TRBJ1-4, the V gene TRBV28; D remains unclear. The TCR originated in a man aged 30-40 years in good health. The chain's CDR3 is CASSFPAATNEKLFF. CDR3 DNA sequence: TGTGCCAGCAGTTTTCCGGCCGCAACTAATGAAAAACTGTTTTTT.